A selection of T cell receptor beta chains follows, all from one sample in a study of a mutant IDH1 vaccine in newly diagnosed glioma. The repertoire was sequenced with immunoSEQ multiplex PCR; TCRdb's copy has only in-frame clones and lacks some. Found here are some 30,000 clones, 85% to 90% of them singletons; the top ten hold less than 3%. These receptors have no known antigen. The source material was PBMCs, sampled from a glioma patient whose treatment included an IDH1 peptide vaccine. These receptors were collected from a man between 40 and 49 years old with glioma. Each CDR3 is given with its conserved first and last residue. D genes are given only for firm matches. Not every row has a clone size; where given, it reads once, few, many or a size class.

d_call	v_call	clone_size	j_call	cdr3_nt	cdr3_aa
.	TRBV5-1	medium-sized	TRBJ1-4	TGCGCCAGCAGCTTAGTCGGAACTAATGAAAAACTGTTTTTT	CASSLVGTNEKLFF
.	TRBV15	.	TRBJ2-6	TGTGCCACCAGCAGAGAGAGAACTGGGGCCAACGTCCTGACTTTC	CATSRERTGANVLTF
.	TRBV6-6	.	TRBJ1-2	TGTGCCAGCAGTTTCCGGGACGCCTATGGCTACACCTTC	CASSFRDAYGYTF
TRBD2	TRBV19	.	TRBJ2-5	TGTGCCAGTAGTCTAGGCGGGGGGGTAGGAGAGACCCAGTACTTC	CASSLGGGVGETQYF
.	TRBV6-5	once	TRBJ2-7	TGTGCCAGCAGTTACGGGGACATCAGCTCCTACGAGCAGTACTTC	CASSYGDISSYEQYF
.	TRBV5-1	few	TRBJ2-1	TGCGCCAGCAGCCATCTTGGGGGTTCTAATGAGCAGTTCTTC	CASSHLGGSNEQFF
.	TRBV29-1	.	TRBJ1-2	TGCAGCGCCGGGACGGAGCGGGGCTACACCTTC	CSAGTERGYTF
.	TRBV19	.	TRBJ2-1	TGTGCCAGTAGTATAGATCGACTGTCTTACAATGAGCAGTTCTTC	CASSIDRLSYNEQFF
.	TRBV6-5	.	TRBJ2-3	TGTGCCAGCGGTCGATTTCCTCGCACAGATACGCAGTATTTT	CASGRFPRTDTQYF
.	TRBV7-9	.	TRBJ2-7	TGTGCCAGCAGCTCATACCGCCTCGAGCAGTACTTC	CASSSYRLEQYF
.	TRBV7-2	once	TRBJ1-6	TGTGCCAGCAGCTTGTCAGGGGATAATTCACCCCTCCACTTT	CASSLSGDNSPLHF
.	TRBV11-3	.	TRBJ2-7	TGTGCCAGCAGCCATGGTGGAGGGGAGACCTACGAGCAGTACTTC	CASSHGGGETYEQYF
.	TRBV18	.	TRBJ2-7	TGTGCCAGCTCACCACGGACGGGCCTCTACGAGCAGTACTTC	CASSPRTGLYEQYF
TRBD1	TRBV7-9	.	TRBJ1-5	TGTGCCAGCAGCACTGGACAGGCTTATCAGCCCCAGCATTTT	CASSTGQAYQPQHF
TRBD1	TRBV2	.	TRBJ2-7	TGTGCCAGCGAAAGGGACAGGGGTTACGAGCAGTACTTC	CASERDRGYEQYF
TRBD2	TRBV9	.	TRBJ2-2	TGTGCCAGCAGCCAGCGGGAACAACCCACCGGGGAGCTGTTTTTT	CASSQREQPTGELFF
.	TRBV5-6	.	TRBJ2-1	TGTGCCAGCAGCTTGGCCGGAGGTTATGCCTACAATGAGCAGTTCTTC	CASSLAGGYAYNEQFF
TRBD1	TRBV18	.	TRBJ2-7	TGTGCCAGCTCTCGGGACAGCCAAGCGTCCTACGAGCAGTACTTC	CASSRDSQASYEQYF
TRBD2	TRBV5-1	.	TRBJ2-5	TGCGCCACCTCCCCCGACGGGGGGAATTTAGAGACCCAGTACTTC	CATSPDGGNLETQYF
.	TRBV19	.	TRBJ2-1	TGTGCCAGTAGTATAGAGGGGGGCTACTACAATGAGCAGTTCTTC	CASSIEGGYYNEQFF
.	TRBV13	.	TRBJ1-1	TGTGCCAGCAGCTTAAAGGGTAAGGACATCATGAACACTGAAGCTTTCTTT	CASSLKGKDIMNTEAFF
TRBD1	TRBV7-2	.	TRBJ1-3	TGTGCCAGCAGCTTGACGACAGGGTCCGGAAACACCATATATTTT	CASSLTTGSGNTIYF
.	TRBV28	.	TRBJ1-2	TGTGCCAGCAGTTGGGCCCGAGGCTACACCTTC	CASSWARGYTF